A single sample gave rise to the 32 T cell receptor beta chains below, sequenced in a study of blood T cell repertoires in COVID-19. Sequencing used immunoSEQ multiplex PCR; TCRdb keeps in-frame clones, though not all of them. The sample carries around 260,000 clones, around 86% recorded once. Input material: peripheral blood. The receptors come from a woman between 35 and 50 years old who had recovered from COVID-19.

The chain has TRBV5-6 and TRBJ1-1; D call uncertain. Trimming stripped 4 bases from V and 1 base from J, with 14 bases between. CDR1 is SGHDT and CDR2 is YYEEEE in the germline V gene. The length of the CDR3 is 15 residues. CDR3 residues: CASSAVGRENTEAFF. In DNA, the CDR3 is TGTGCCAGCAGCGCAGTAGGGCGGGAGAACACTGAAGCTTTCTTT.

J is TRBJ2-1 and V is TRBV10-3, with D unclear. Germline V CDR1 and CDR2: ENHRY, SYGVKD. The V and J ends lost 1 base and 10 bases respectively, with 8 bases between them. The CDR3 has 12 residues. The CDR3 DNA is TGTGCCATCAGTGAGTGGGCTGGAGAGCAGTTCTTC. It yields the protein CAISEWAGEQFF.

The CDR3 protein is CASSVQTDSYGYTF. In DNA, the CDR3 is TGTGCCAGCAGCGTCCAAACTGACAGCTATGGCTACACCTTC. J is TRBJ1-2 and V is TRBV9; D possibly corresponds to TRBD1 (5 bases). This CDR3 contains 14 residues. Trimming shortened V by 2 bases and J by 4 bases, and 12 bases separated the two germline ends. Looked up from germline, CDR1 is SGDLS and CDR2 is YYNGEE. Supplemented by reference TRBV9 and TRBJ1-2, the full variable domain reads DSGVTQTPKHLITATGQRVTLRCSPRSGDLSVYWYQQSLDQGLQFLIQYYNGEERAKGNILERFSAQQFPDLHSELNLSSLELGDSALYFCASSVQTDSYGYTFGSGTRLTVV.

V is TRBV7-2 and J is TRBJ2-2; D gene ambiguous. The V gene's germline CDR1 is SGHTA and CDR2 FQGNSA. V was cut by 2 bases and J by 4 bases, with 11 bases left in between. The CDR3 contains 15 residues. CDR3: CASSLNRVPTGELFF. The CDR3 coding sequence is TGTGCCAGCAGCTTAAATCGCGTACCCACCGGGGAGCTGTTTTTT.

The chain is built from TRBV19 and TRBJ2-5; the D gene is possibly TRBD1 (5 bases). V was pared by 1 base and J by 3 bases, with 12 bases between. The germline CDR1 and CDR2 sequences are LNHDA and SQIVND (reference sequence). The CDR3 sequence is 15 residues long. For the CDR3, the DNA is TGTGCCAGTAGTATAGTGGACCAAGGGGAAGAGACCCAGTACTTC. Encoded protein: CASSIVDQGEETQYF.

The V and J genes are TRBV29-1 and TRBJ2-1, with 16 bases identical to TRBD2. The CDR3 runs 17 residues. The trim removed 7 bases at V and 7 bases at J, leaving 13 bases unmatched. Germline CDR1 is SQVTM and CDR2 is ANQGSEA. CDR3 sequence (DNA): TGCAGCGGGGACCCGGGACTAGCGGGGGGGCAGGTAAATGAGCAGTTCTTC. Amino acid sequence: CSGDPGLAGGQVNEQFF.

The rearrangement joins TRBV5-4 to TRBJ2-5; 12 bases map to TRBD2. The CDR3 runs to 16 residues. Trimming cost V 1 base and J 4 bases; bases outside gene matches: 5. CDR1 is SGHNT, CDR2 YYREEE, per germline (reference sequence). The CDR3 DNA reads as TGTGCCAGCAGCTTGACTAGCGGGGGGCGAGGAGAGACCCAGTACTTC. Its translation: CASSLTSGGRGETQYF.

The chain employs TRBV6-1 and TRBJ1-6; D ambiguous. V lost 0 bases and J 7 bases, leaving 7 bases between the germline ends. There are 14 residues in the CDR3. Germline values: CDR1 MNHNS, CDR2 SASEGT. CDR3 sequence: CASSEAPKNSPLHF. CDR3 nucleotide sequence: TGTGCCAGCAGTGAAGCGCCTAAGAATTCACCCCTCCACTTT.

V is TRBV27 and J is TRBJ2-4, with D possibly matching TRBD1 (6 bases). V was shortened by 2 bases and J by 2 bases, with 19 bases between the two germline ends. CDR3 length equals 18 residues. Germline V gene sequence: CDR1 MNHEY, CDR2 SMNVEV (reference sequence). CDR3 in amino acids: CASSLTGPGYGTKNIQYF. The DNA of the CDR3 is TGTGCCAGCAGTTTAACAGGGCCGGGGTATGGAACCAAAAACATTCAGTACTTC.

This clone was counted once. The chain combines TRBV19 with TRBJ1-1; tentatively, D is TRBD1 (6 bases). This CDR3 comprises 14 residues. The V gene's germline CDR1 is LNHDA and CDR2 SQIVND (reference sequence). Trimming pared 4 bases from V and 3 bases from J, leaving 12 bases between. The CDR3 DNA reads TGTGCCAGTAGTAAAAGAACAGGGTACACTGAAGCTTTCTTT. It translates to CASSKRTGYTEAFF. The full variable domain, rest sourced from reference TRBV19 and TRBJ1-1, is DGGITQSPKYLFRKEGQNVTLSCEQNLNHDAMYWYRQDPGQGLRLIYYSQIVNDFQKGDIAEGYSVSREKKESFPLTVTSAQKNPTAFYLCASSKRTGYTEAFFGQGTRLTVV.

The chain employs TRBV10-3 and TRBJ1-3; 11 bases are shared with TRBD1. Germline V gives CDR1 ENHRY, CDR2 SYGVKD. CDR3 size: 15 residues. V gave up 6 bases and J gave up 4 bases; unmatched junction bases: 5. Here the CDR3 DNA reads TGTGCCATCAGCGGACAGGGGGCGGTAGGAAACACCATATATTTT. It yields the protein CAISGQGAVGNTIYF.

CDR3 amino acids: CASSEGLAGSPRYNEQFF. In nucleotides, the CDR3 is TGTGCCAGCAGCGAGGGACTAGCGGGTTCGCCCCGGTACAATGAGCAGTTCTTC. The J gene is TRBJ2-1, the V gene TRBV9; 12 positions agree with TRBD2. The CDR3 has 18 amino acids. Germline values: CDR1 SGDLS, CDR2 YYNGEE. V lost 3 bases, J lost 4 bases, and 11 bases stayed unmatched. Using reference TRBV9 and TRBJ2-1 for the parts outside the CDR3, the full variable domain is DSGVTQTPKHLITATGQRVTLRCSPRSGDLSVYWYQQSLDQGLQFLIQYYNGEERAKGNILERFSAQQFPDLHSELNLSSLELGDSALYFCASSEGLAGSPRYNEQFFGPGTRLTVL.

The chain recombines TRBV4-3 with TRBJ1-2; 11 bases fit TRBD1. With V trimmed by 1 base and J by 5 bases, 3 bases remained unmatched. The CDR3 totals 15 residues. Germline CDR1 reads LGHNA; CDR2 reads YSLEER. The DNA for the CDR3 is TGCGCCAGCAGCCAAGGGGACAGGGGGGGGTATGGCTACACCTTC. Protein product: CASSQGDRGGYGYTF.

The chain joins TRBV13 to TRBJ2-4; D is perhaps TRBD1 (6 bases). Germline CDR1 and CDR2: PRHDT and FYEKMQ (reference sequence). Deletions cut 1 base from V and 0 bases from J, with 7 bases between. The CDR3 contains 15 residues. The CDR3 DNA is TGTGCCAGCAGCTTAGTGGGGGCAGCCAAAAACATTCAGTACTTC. The encoded protein is CASSLVGAAKNIQYF. Combining the CDR3 with reference TRBV13 and TRBJ2-4 gives the whole variable domain AAGVIQSPRHLIKEKRETATLKCYPIPRHDTVYWYQQGPGQDPQFLISFYEKMQSDKGSIPDRFSAQQFSDYHSELNMSSLELGDSALYFCASSLVGAAKNIQYFGAGTRLSVL.

This clone was seen only once. The genes are TRBV27 and TRBJ2-5, with TRBD1 matching over 8 bases. The CDR3 has 15 residues. J gave up 5 bases and V 3 bases, and 8 bases lay outside the gene matches. Germline V gene sequence: CDR1 MNHEY, CDR2 SMNVEV (reference sequence). CDR3: CASSFRQGAWETQYF. DNA of the CDR3: TGTGCCAGCAGTTTCCGCCAGGGGGCTTGGGAGACCCAGTACTTC.

This clone came up once. The rearrangement uses TRBV9 and TRBJ1-2; D is uncertain. Trimming removed 0 bases from V and 6 bases from J, with 6 bases in between. Germline V CDR1 and CDR2: SGDLS, YYNGEE. The CDR3 loop spans 12 amino acids. The DNA for the CDR3 is TGTGCCAGCAGCGTAGTTCGGGATGGCTACACCTTC. This sequence encodes CASSVVRDGYTF. Full variable domain (outside the CDR3, taken from reference TRBV9 and TRBJ1-2): DSGVTQTPKHLITATGQRVTLRCSPRSGDLSVYWYQQSLDQGLQFLIQYYNGEERAKGNILERFSAQQFPDLHSELNLSSLELGDSALYFCASSVVRDGYTFGSGTRLTVV.

The chain couples TRBV29-1 to TRBJ2-6; perhaps TRBD1 as D (8 bases). Germline V gives CDR1 SQVTM, CDR2 ANQGSEA. V was cut by 5 bases and J by 0 bases, with 23 bases left in between. The CDR3 has 19 amino acids. The CDR3 sequence is CSVREGRDRPFSGANVLTF. CDR3 bases: TGCAGCGTTAGGGAGGGTAGGGACAGGCCGTTCTCTGGGGCCAACGTCCTGACTTTC.

V is TRBV7-8 and J is TRBJ2-7, with a possible D match to TRBD1 (6 bases). Trimming cost V 5 bases and J 2 bases, with 22 bases left between them. This CDR3 has 17 residues. Germline V gene sequence: CDR1 SGHVS, CDR2 FQNEAQ. The CDR3 DNA reads TGTGCCAGCAGCACACGAAAAAGTAACAGGGTTCCCTACGAGCAGTACTTC. It specifies CASSTRKSNRVPYEQYF. Full variable domain (rest looked up from reference TRBV7-8 and TRBJ2-7): GAGVSQSPRYKVAKRGQDVALRCDPISGHVSLFWYQQALGQGPEFLTYFQNEAQLDKSGLPSDRFFAERPEGSVSTLKIQRTQQEDSAVYLCASSTRKSNRVPYEQYFGPGTRLTVT.

The V and J genes are TRBV19 and TRBJ1-3; D might be TRBD1 (5 bases). V was shortened by 6 bases and J by 4 bases, with 13 bases between the two germline ends. There are 14 residues in the CDR3. Germline assignment: CDR1 LNHDA and CDR2 SQIVND (reference sequence). The DNA of the CDR3 is TGTGCCAGTAGCCGACAGTTAACCGGAAACACCATATATTTT. It translates to CASSRQLTGNTIYF.

This clone was detected only a few times. This chain joins TRBV2 and TRBJ1-6; 7 positions match TRBD1. The CDR3 consists of 13 residues. V was pared by 10 bases and J by 13 bases, with 13 bases of the junction left unmatched. CDR1 SNHLY and CDR2 FYNNEI come from the germline V gene. CDR3 sequence reads: CATKRDRARPLHF. In DNA form, the CDR3 reads TGTGCCACTAAGAGAGACAGGGCAAGGCCCCTCCACTTT.

The chain carries TRBV2 and TRBJ2-3, with 7 bases identical to TRBD2. Looked up from germline, CDR1 is SNHLY and CDR2 is FYNNEI. The CDR3 runs to 14 residues. Trimming took 8 bases from V and 2 from J; bases not matched to a gene: 7. For the CDR3, the DNA is TGTGCCAGCTACTGGCGGGGGATCACAGATACGCAGTATTTT. Its translation is CASYWRGITDTQYF.

The chain links TRBV27 to TRBJ1-6, with D perhaps TRBD1 (5 bases). The CDR3 contains 14 residues. Between the trimmed V and J ends, which lost 7 bases and 7 bases, there was a span of 14 bases. CDR1 is MNHEY and CDR2 is SMNVEV in the germline V gene (reference sequence). CDR3 sequence (DNA): TGTGCCAGCACCGCCGGGGGATGGAATTCACCCCTCCACTTT. Translated: CASTAGGWNSPLHF.

The rearrangement uses TRBV21-1 and TRBJ2-7; the table assigns TRBD2, which was not confirmed against the DNA. TRBV21-1 is flagged as a pseudogene. This CDR3 has 18 amino acids. The DNA of the CDR3 is TGTGCCAGCAGCAAAGTGGTGGCTAGCGGGGGGTTCGCCTACGAGCAGTACTTC. Protein sequence: CASSKVVASGGFAYEQYF.

The rearrangement links TRBV11-2 to TRBJ2-3; the D is unclear. From germline, CDR1 is SGHAT and CDR2 FQNNGV. Trimming stripped 1 base from V and 4 bases from J, with 6 bases between. The CDR3 spans 13 residues. The CDR3 coding sequence is TGTGCCAGCAGCTTAGGTTCAGCAGATACGCAGTATTTT. As protein: CASSLGSADTQYF.

This rearrangement joins TRBV16 to TRBJ1-2; unclear D gene. This CDR3 is built from 13 residues. Germline V gene sequence: CDR1 KGHSY, CDR2 FQNENV. V lost 4 bases and J lost 8, with 14 bases in between. This chain's CDR3 is CASSPGDQGGYTF. Written as DNA, the CDR3 is TGTGCCAGCAGCCCCGGGGATCAAGGGGGCTACACCTTC. Together with reference TRBV16 and TRBJ1-2, the CDR3 gives the full variable domain: GEEVAQTPKHLVRGEGQKAKLYCAPIKGHSYVFWYQQVLKNEFKFLISFQNENVFDETGMPKERFSAKCLPNSPCSLEIQATKLEDSAVYFCASSPGDQGGYTFGSGTRLTVV.

The chain carries TRBV7-9 and TRBJ2-3; 12 positions match TRBD2. Trimming took 5 bases from V and 6 from J; bases not matched to a gene: 9. Germline V gives CDR1 SEHNR, CDR2 FQNEAQ (reference sequence). The CDR3 has 16 amino acids. The CDR3 spells CASSLSRLAGGDTQYF. CDR3 sequence (DNA): TGTGCCAGCAGCCTCAGCCGCCTAGCGGGGGGGGATACGCAGTATTTT.

This sequence joins TRBV23-1 and TRBJ1-5; D is possibly TRBD1 (5 bases). TRBV23-1 is assigned to the ORF class and has an uncertain function. This CDR3 spans 19 amino acids. Trimming stripped 4 bases from V and 3 bases from J, with 25 bases between. This CDR3 reads CASSPGRPGRGYINQPQHF. CDR3 in DNA: TGCGCCAGCAGTCCCGGTCGGCCCGGGAGGGGCTATATCAATCAGCCCCAGCATTTT.

V is TRBV5-1 and J is TRBJ2-5, with 8 bases fitting TRBD1. The CDR3 is made up of 14 amino acids. V gave up 6 bases and J gave up 4 bases; unmatched junction bases: 8. In germline, CDR1 is SGHRS, CDR2 YFSETQ. Here the CDR3 DNA reads TGCGCCAGCACCACAGGGGGGCGCGGAGAGACCCAGTACTTC. It yields the protein CASTTGGRGETQYF.

The chain is built from TRBV3-1 (or the pseudogene TRBV3-2) and TRBJ1-2; 10 bases fit TRBD1. V was clipped by 3 bases and J by 6 bases; unmatched bases: 4. The germline gives CDR1 LGHDT, CDR2 YNNKEL (reference sequence). This CDR3 contains 14 residues. DNA for the CDR3: TGTGCCAGCAGCCAGACAGGGGGCGCGGATGGCTACACCTTC. Encoded protein: CASSQTGGADGYTF.

Regarding this clone: At one of its ends the junction is not consistent with the germline gene, which may arise from a read error. The genes are TRBV27 and TRBJ2-7, with TRBD1 matching 8 bases. Germline V CDR1 and CDR2: MNHEY, SMNVEV (reference sequence). This CDR3 region has 13 residues. CDR3 in amino acids: CASSLSSSRGLDF. CDR3 nucleotides: TGTGCCAGCAGTTTGAGTAGTAGCAGGGGGCTTGACTTC.

This clone was seen a few times. The chain has TRBV3-1 (or the pseudogene TRBV3-2) and TRBJ1-1; unclear D gene. CDR3 length equals 15 residues. Germline V CDR1 and CDR2: LGHDT, YNNKEL (reference sequence). With 2 bases removed from V and 5 bases from J, the gap between germline ends came to 15 bases. CDR3: CASSQRAGEGTEAFF. The CDR3 DNA reads as TGTGCCAGCAGCCAACGGGCCGGGGAGGGTACTGAAGCTTTCTTT.

The CDR3 nucleotides read TGTGCCAGCAGTGAAGCGCGCGGGACCACTGAAGCTTTCTTT. Translating gives CASSEARGTTEAFF. This sequence joins TRBV2 and TRBJ1-1; a weak D match, TRBD1 (5 bases). This CDR3 has 14 amino acids. The V gene lost 0 bases and the J gene lost 4 bases, with 9 bases spanning the gap. Germline values: CDR1 SNHLY, CDR2 FYNNEI.